Below, 20 T cell receptor beta chains from the same sample are listed, as sequenced in a study of T cell responses to AZD1222 COVID-19 vaccine (dated by TCRdb to 2020 to 2022). To prepare the library, the immunoSEQ multiplex PCR assay was applied. Entries here come from immuneACCESS through TCRdb and include only in-frame sequences with V and J called. Some clones fail to appear in such tables; in the studies checked, an unresolved V gene covers under half of the shortfall, and the cause of the remainder is unknown. The sample profile shows 150,000 or so clones; 91% of them were found once. The ten largest clones take up 1.4% of the sample. According to the study, the label for this sample's time point signals: baseline before first vaccination. This sample comprised peripheral blood, obtained on day 0 of AZD1222 vaccination. Receptors were obtained from an adult in good health.

This clone showed up just once. This chain uses TRBV6-4 with TRBJ2-1, with 14 bases lining up with TRBD2. Germline V gene sequence: CDR1 MRHNA, CDR2 SNTAGT. The CDR3 sequence is 14 residues long. V gave up 2 bases and J gave up 13 bases; unmatched junction bases: 4. The CDR3 DNA sequence: TGTGCCAGCAGTGACGGGACTAGCGGGAGCTTACAGTTCTTC. Protein product: CASSDGTSGSLQFF.

The chain has TRBV7-9 and TRBJ1-3, with TRBD1 identical over 7 bases. Trimming cost V 6 bases and J 1 base; bases outside gene matches: 6. Germline CDR1 SEHNR, CDR2 FQNEAQ (reference sequence). The CDR3 length is 15 residues. The CDR3 reads CASSRRGLSGNTIYF. CDR3 sequence (DNA): TGTGCCAGCAGTCGGAGGGGGCTTTCTGGAAACACCATATATTTT.

The chain employs TRBV10-1 and TRBJ2-1; TRBD2 matches 10 bases. J gave up 4 bases and V 3 bases, and 3 bases lay outside the gene matches. The CDR3 contains 15 residues. Per germline, CDR1 WNHNN and CDR2 SYGVQD (reference sequence). Written as DNA, the CDR3 is TGCGCCAGCAGTGAACGGACTAGCGGTTACAATGAGCAGTTCTTC. This translates into CASSERTSGYNEQFF.

DNA for the CDR3: TGTGCCAGCAGCTTGTCGGGACAGGGTATTTTAACGGCTTACGAGCAGTACTTC. It translates to CASSLSGQGILTAYEQYF. The rearrangement links TRBV5-8 to TRBJ2-7; the match to TRBD1 covers 9 bases. The CDR3 totals 18 residues. In germline, CDR1 is SGHTS, CDR2 YDEGEE. Unmatched junction bases numbered 15, after V lost 1 base and J lost 4 bases.

The chain links TRBV29-1 to TRBJ1-1; D possibly corresponds to TRBD1 (5 bases). Germline V CDR1 and CDR2: SQVTM, ANQGSEA. Deletions cut 4 bases from V and 1 base from J, with 13 bases between. This CDR3 is built from 14 residues. The CDR3 DNA is TGCAGCGTTGTTGGGGGACTGGGGAACACTGAAGCTTTCTTT. Translating it yields CSVVGGLGNTEAFF.

This clone came up once. The chain has TRBV6-5 and TRBJ2-1; D remains unclear. The CDR3 spans 12 residues. The germline V gene has CDR1 MNHEY and CDR2 SVGAGI. The V and J ends lost 0 bases and 9 bases respectively, with 6 bases between them. CDR3 loop: CASSYSPPEQFF. The CDR3 nucleotides read TGTGCCAGCAGTTACTCGCCCCCTGAGCAGTTCTTC.

Notes on this clone: Other DNA sequences in this specimen translate into the identical CDR3. This chain links TRBV7-2 with TRBJ2-2; either TRBD1 or TRBD2 may supply D (7 bases each). CDR1 and CDR2 (germline): SGHTA, FQGNSA. The CDR3 contains 16 residues. Trimming removed 5 bases from V and 0 bases from J, with 13 bases in between. The CDR3 nucleotides read TGTGCCAGCAGCCCCAGGGGGGGATCGAACACCGGGGAGCTGTTTTTT. Its translation: CASSPRGGSNTGELFF. Full variable domain (remainder filled in from reference TRBV7-2 and TRBJ2-2): GAGVSQSPSNKVTEKGKDVELRCDPISGHTALYWYRQSLGQGLEFLIYFQGNSAPDKSGLPSDRFSAERTGGSVSTLTIQRTQQEDSAVYLCASSPRGGSNTGELFFGEGSRLTVL.

The rearrangement joins TRBV6-2 or TRBV6-3 to TRBJ1-5; D unclear. V dropped 6 bases and J dropped 3 bases, with 15 bases sitting between them. Germline values: CDR1 MNHEY, CDR2 SVGEGT. The CDR3 is 15 amino acids. CDR3 amino acids: CASSPGGGFNQPQHF. Here the CDR3 DNA reads TGTGCCAGCAGCCCGGGCGGAGGGTTCAATCAGCCCCAGCATTTT.

The V gene is TRBV11-3, the J gene TRBJ2-1; D is possibly TRBD2 (6 bases). V gave up 4 bases and J gave up 1 base, with 20 bases separating them. The length of the CDR3 is 18 residues. Germline-derived CDR1 and CDR2 are SGHNT and YENEEA. The CDR3 loop is CASSSSPGSGQSYNEQFF. CDR3 nucleotides: TGTGCCAGCAGCTCCTCTCCCGGTAGCGGTCAATCCTACAATGAGCAGTTCTTC.

The V and J genes are TRBV6-5 and TRBJ1-3; a weak D match, TRBD1 (6 bases). The CDR3 extends over 15 amino acids. Trimming cost V 9 bases and J 3 bases, with 18 bases left between them. Germline V lookup: CDR1 MNHEY, CDR2 SVGAGI. CDR3 region: CASRLGGARGNTIYF. The CDR3 bases are TGTGCCAGTCGCTTGGGGGGGGCGCGTGGAAACACCATATATTTT.

The chain couples TRBV2 to TRBJ2-3; D remains unclear. The germline V gene encodes CDR1 SNHLY and CDR2 FYNNEI. The V end lost 5 bases, the J end lost 7 bases, and 19 bases lay between the germline ends. The CDR3 covers 15 residues. The CDR3 sequence: CASSFRSGPGNTQYF. The DNA of the CDR3 is TGTGCCAGCAGTTTTCGCTCCGGGCCGGGTAATACGCAGTATTTT. The full variable domain, its missing parts supplied by reference TRBV2 and TRBJ2-3, is EPEVTQTPSHQVTQMGQEVILRCVPISNHLYFYWYRQILGQKVEFLVSFYNNEISEKSEIFDDQFSVERPDGSNFTLKIRSTKLEDSAMYFCASSFRSGPGNTQYFGPGTRLTVL.

Written as DNA, the CDR3 is TGTGCCAGCAGCGGAGACCGGGACATCTCTGGAAACACCATATATTTT. Protein: CASSGDRDISGNTIYF. The chain recombines TRBV9 with TRBJ1-3; TRBD1 might be the D (6 bases). Germline loops: CDR1 SGDLS, CDR2 YYNGEE. V was trimmed by 3 bases and J by 0 bases, leaving 13 bases between them. This CDR3 region has 16 residues.

V is TRBV19 and J is TRBJ2-1; possible D gene TRBD2, 5 bases. V was shortened by 5 bases and J by 0 bases, with 23 bases between the two germline ends. The germline V gene has CDR1 LNHDA and CDR2 SQIVND (reference sequence). CDR3 length: 19 amino acids. This CDR3 reads CASSAHGNAYSVSYNEQFF. CDR3 coding DNA: TGTGCCAGTAGTGCTCACGGGAACGCTTATTCCGTCTCCTACAATGAGCAGTTCTTC.

The CDR3 DNA is TGTGCCAGCAGCGTAGGGCAGGGTAGAGAAAAACTGTTTTTT. Protein sequence: CASSVGQGREKLFF. The chain links TRBV9 to TRBJ1-4; D perhaps matches TRBD1 (5 bases). Trimming took 0 bases from V and 8 from J, leaving 11 bases between them. The CDR3 loop spans 14 amino acids. Germline CDR1 is SGDLS and CDR2 is YYNGEE.

The rearrangement uses TRBV11-2 and TRBJ2-3, with D unclear. Trimming removed 0 bases from V and 0 bases from J, with 10 bases in between. CDR1 SGHAT and CDR2 FQNNGV come from the germline V gene. The CDR3 covers 16 residues. The CDR3 region has the DNA TGTGCCAGCAGCTTAGATCTGGGATCTAGCACAGATACGCAGTATTTT. As protein: CASSLDLGSSTDTQYF. Full variable domain (rest looked up from reference TRBV11-2 and TRBJ2-3): EAGVAQSPRYKIIEKRQSVAFWCNPISGHATLYWYQQILGQGPKLLIQFQNNGVVDDSQLPKDRFSAERLKGVDSTLKIQPAKLEDSAVYLCASSLDLGSSTDTQYFGPGTRLTVL.

This clone has just a few counts. The chain has TRBV30 and TRBJ2-2; D may be TRBD2 (7 bases). Trimming stripped 2 bases from V and 6 bases from J, with 16 bases between. The CDR3 runs to 15 residues. Germline CDR1 and CDR2: GTSNPN and SVGIG (reference sequence). This chain's CDR3 is CAWSLLGGGSGELFF. The CDR3, as DNA: TGTGCCTGGAGTTTACTTGGGGGGGGCTCCGGGGAGCTGTTTTTT.

This CDR3 is CASSFGTEAFF. The CDR3 DNA follows: TGTGCCAGCAGTTTCGGGACTGAAGCTTTCTTT. The V and J genes are TRBV27 and TRBJ1-1; no definite D call. V lost 3 bases and J lost 5, with 4 bases in between. Germline CDR1 and CDR2: MNHEY and SMNVEV (reference sequence). This CDR3 spans 11 amino acids.

The chain combines TRBV5-6 with TRBJ1-3; 7 nucleotides align to TRBD1. Germline CDR1 and CDR2: SGHDT and YYEEEE. This CDR3 region has 16 residues. J lost 4 bases, V lost 1 base, and 8 bases had no gene match. The CDR3 sequence: CASSLRTGSAGNTIYF. The CDR3 DNA follows: TGTGCCAGCAGCTTGAGGACAGGTTCGGCCGGAAACACCATATATTTT.

The table lists this clone with a count of one. This rearrangement joins TRBV5-8 to TRBJ1-4; TRBD1 matches at 8 bases. This CDR3 contains 15 residues. Germline V gene sequence: CDR1 SGHTS, CDR2 YDEGEE. V was clipped by 0 bases and J by 5 bases; unmatched bases: 3. For the CDR3, the DNA is TGTGCCAGCAGCTTGGGGACAGGGAAGAATGAAAAACTGTTTTTT. It translates to CASSLGTGKNEKLFF.

This clone was detected a few times. The chain employs TRBV7-9 and TRBJ2-7, with 16 bases that match TRBD2. The CDR3 has 14 amino acids. CDR1 is SEHNR, CDR2 FQNEAQ, per germline (reference sequence). The ends lost 5 bases at V and 10 bases at J; junction bases unmatched: 5. CDR3 DNA sequence: TGTGCCAGCAGCGGGGGACTAGCGGGAGGGTTCCAGTACTTC. Translating gives CASSGGLAGGFQYF.